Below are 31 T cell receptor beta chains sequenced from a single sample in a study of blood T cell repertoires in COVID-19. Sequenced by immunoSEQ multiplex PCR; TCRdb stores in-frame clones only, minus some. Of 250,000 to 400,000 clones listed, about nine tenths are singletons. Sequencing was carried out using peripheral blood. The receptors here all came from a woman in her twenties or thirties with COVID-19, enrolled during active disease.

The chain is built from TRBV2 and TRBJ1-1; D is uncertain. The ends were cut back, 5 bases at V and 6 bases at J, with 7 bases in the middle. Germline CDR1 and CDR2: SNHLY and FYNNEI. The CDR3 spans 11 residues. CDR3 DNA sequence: TGTGCCAGCAGTCAGGTTGCTGAAGCTTTCTTT. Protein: CASSQVAEAFF.

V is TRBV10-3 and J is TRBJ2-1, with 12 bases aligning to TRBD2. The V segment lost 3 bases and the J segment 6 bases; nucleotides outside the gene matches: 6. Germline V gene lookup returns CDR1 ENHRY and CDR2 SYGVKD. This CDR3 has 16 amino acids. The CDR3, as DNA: TGTGCCATCAGTGACCGACTAGCGGGAGATCTCAATGAGCAGTTCTTC. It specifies CAISDRLAGDLNEQFF.

The CDR3 coding sequence is TGTGCCAGCAGCTCCGGGAGGGGTGGCAATCAGCCCCAGCATTTT. Amino acids: CASSSGRGGNQPQHF. The genes are TRBV7-8 and TRBJ1-5, with D maybe TRBD1 (5 bases). Germline loops: CDR1 SGHVS, CDR2 FQNEAQ. The CDR3 totals 15 residues. V lost 4 bases and J lost 2, with 12 bases in between. Variable domain in full (rest from reference TRBV7-8 and TRBJ1-5): GAGVSQSPRYKVAKRGQDVALRCDPISGHVSLFWYQQALGQGPEFLTYFQNEAQLDKSGLPSDRFFAERPEGSVSTLKIQRTQQEDSAVYLCASSSGRGGNQPQHFGDGTRLSIL.

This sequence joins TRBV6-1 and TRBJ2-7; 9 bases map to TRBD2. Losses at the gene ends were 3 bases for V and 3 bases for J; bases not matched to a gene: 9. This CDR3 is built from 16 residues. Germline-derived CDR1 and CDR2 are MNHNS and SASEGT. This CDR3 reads CASSEMSGLAYYEQYF. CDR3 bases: TGTGCCAGCAGTGAGATGAGTGGACTAGCGTACTACGAGCAGTACTTC.

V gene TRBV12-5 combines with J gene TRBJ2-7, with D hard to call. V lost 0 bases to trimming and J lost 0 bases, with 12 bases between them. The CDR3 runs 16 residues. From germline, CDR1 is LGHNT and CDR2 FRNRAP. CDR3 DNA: TGTGCTAGTGGTTTGGTAAACCTCTATTTCTCCTACGAGCAGTACTTC. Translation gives CASGLVNLYFSYEQYF.

The CDR3 DNA follows: TGTGCCAGCAGGTCGAAGGGGGAAGCAGGAGCTTTCTTT. Protein: CASRSKGEAGAFF. The genes are TRBV6-5 and TRBJ1-1, with D tentatively TRBD1 (6 bases). The V and J ends lost 6 bases and 10 bases respectively, with 18 bases between them. Per the germline V gene, CDR1 is MNHEY and CDR2 is SVGAGI. This CDR3 region has 13 residues.

The CDR3 sequence is CASRRDRGYEQYF. The CDR3 coding sequence is TGTGCCAGCAGGCGGGACAGGGGTTACGAGCAGTACTTC. This chain uses TRBV6-5 with TRBJ2-7; 10 bases match TRBD1. The ends lost 6 bases at V and 4 bases at J; junction bases unmatched: 3. This CDR3 contains 13 residues. The germline V gene has CDR1 MNHEY and CDR2 SVGAGI.

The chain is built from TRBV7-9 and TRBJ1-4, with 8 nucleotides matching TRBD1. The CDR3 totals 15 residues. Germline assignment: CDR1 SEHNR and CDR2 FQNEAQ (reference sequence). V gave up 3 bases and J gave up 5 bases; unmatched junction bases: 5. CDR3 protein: CASSLGQVENEKLFF. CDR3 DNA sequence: TGTGCCAGCAGCTTGGGACAGGTGGAGAATGAAAAACTGTTTTTT.

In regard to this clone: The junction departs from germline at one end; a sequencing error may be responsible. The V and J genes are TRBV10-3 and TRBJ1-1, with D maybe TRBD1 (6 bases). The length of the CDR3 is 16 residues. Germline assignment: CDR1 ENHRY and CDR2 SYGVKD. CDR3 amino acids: CAISESAGAMNTEAFF. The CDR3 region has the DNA TGTGCCATTAGTGAGTCTGCAGGGGCCATGAACACTGAAGCTTTCTTT.

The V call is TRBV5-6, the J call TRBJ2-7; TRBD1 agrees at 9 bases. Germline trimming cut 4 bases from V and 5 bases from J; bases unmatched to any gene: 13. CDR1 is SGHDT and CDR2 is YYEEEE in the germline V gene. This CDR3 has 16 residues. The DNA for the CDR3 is TGTGCCAGCAGCAACAACCGGGACAGGGTAACCCACGAGCAGTACTTC. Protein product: CASSNNRDRVTHEQYF.

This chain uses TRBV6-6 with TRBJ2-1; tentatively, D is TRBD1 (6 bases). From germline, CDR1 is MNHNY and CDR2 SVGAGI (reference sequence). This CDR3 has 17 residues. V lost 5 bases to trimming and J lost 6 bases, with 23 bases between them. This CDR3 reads CASSPRRGYGIGNEQFF. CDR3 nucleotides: TGTGCCAGCAGTCCTAGAAGGGGGTACGGGATTGGCAATGAGCAGTTCTTC.

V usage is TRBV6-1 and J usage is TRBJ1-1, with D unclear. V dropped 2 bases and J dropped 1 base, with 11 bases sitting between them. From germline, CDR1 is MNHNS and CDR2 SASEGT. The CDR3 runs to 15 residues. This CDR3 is CASSELGLGNTEAFF. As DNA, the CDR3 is TGTGCCAGCAGTGAATTGGGCCTCGGGAACACTGAAGCTTTCTTT.

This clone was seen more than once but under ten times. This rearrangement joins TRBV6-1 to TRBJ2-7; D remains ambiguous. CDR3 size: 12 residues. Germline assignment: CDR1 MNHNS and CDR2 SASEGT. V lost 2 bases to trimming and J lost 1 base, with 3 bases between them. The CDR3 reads CASSEQSYEQYF. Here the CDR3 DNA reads TGTGCCAGCAGTGAACAGTCCTACGAGCAGTACTTC.

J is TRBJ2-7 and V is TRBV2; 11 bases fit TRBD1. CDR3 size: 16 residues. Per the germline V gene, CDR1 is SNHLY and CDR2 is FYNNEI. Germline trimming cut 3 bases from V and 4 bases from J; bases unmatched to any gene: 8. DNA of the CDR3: TGTGCCAGCAGTGATGACCGGGACAGGGGGGGATACGAGCAGTACTTC. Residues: CASSDDRDRGGYEQYF.

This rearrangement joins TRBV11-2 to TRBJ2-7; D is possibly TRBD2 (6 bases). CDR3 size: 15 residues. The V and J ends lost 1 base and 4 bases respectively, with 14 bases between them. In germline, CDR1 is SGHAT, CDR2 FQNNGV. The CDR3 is CASSLGAIGSYEQYF. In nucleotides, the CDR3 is TGTGCCAGCAGCTTAGGGGCTATCGGGAGTTACGAGCAGTACTTC.

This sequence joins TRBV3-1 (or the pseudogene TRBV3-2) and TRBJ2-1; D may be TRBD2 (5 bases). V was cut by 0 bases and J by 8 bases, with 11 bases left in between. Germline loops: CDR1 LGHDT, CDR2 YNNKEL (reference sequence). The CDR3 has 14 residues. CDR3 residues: CASSQDRASHEQFF. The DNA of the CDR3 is TGTGCCAGCAGCCAAGATCGGGCTAGCCATGAGCAGTTCTTC.

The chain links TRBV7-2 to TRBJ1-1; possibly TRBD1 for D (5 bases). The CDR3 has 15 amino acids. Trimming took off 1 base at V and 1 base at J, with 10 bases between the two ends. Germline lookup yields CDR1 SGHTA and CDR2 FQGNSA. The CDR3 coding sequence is TGTGCCAGCAGCTTAGGCGGGGGATGGAACACTGAAGCTTTCTTT. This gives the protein CASSLGGGWNTEAFF.

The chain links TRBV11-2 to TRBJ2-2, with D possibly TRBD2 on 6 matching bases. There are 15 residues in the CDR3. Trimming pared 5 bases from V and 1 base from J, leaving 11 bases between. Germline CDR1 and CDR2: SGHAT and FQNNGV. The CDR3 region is CASSPLSGNTGELFF. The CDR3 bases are TGTGCCAGCAGCCCCCTTAGCGGGAACACCGGGGAGCTGTTTTTT.

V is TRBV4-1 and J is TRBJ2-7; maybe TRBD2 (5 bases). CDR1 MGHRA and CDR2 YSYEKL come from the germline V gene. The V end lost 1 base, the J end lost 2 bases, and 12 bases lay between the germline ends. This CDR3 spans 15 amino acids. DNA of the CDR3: TGCGCCAGCAGCCAAGTTGGACTGATCACCTACGAGCAGTACTTC. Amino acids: CASSQVGLITYEQYF.

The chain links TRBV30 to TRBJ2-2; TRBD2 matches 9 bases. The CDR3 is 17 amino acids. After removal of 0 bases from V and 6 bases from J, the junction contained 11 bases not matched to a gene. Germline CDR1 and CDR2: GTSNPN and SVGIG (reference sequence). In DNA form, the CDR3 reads TGTGCCTGGAGTGTAGCGCTAGCGGGACCTCCCCCCGGGGAGCTGTTTTTT. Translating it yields CAWSVALAGPPPGELFF.

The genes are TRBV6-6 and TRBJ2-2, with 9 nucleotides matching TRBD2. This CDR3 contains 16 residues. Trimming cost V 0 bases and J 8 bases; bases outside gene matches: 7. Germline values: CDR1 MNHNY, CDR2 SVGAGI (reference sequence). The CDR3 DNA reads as TGTGCCAGCAGTTACTCGTTCGCGGGGGGGAAAGGGGAGCTGTTTTTT. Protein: CASSYSFAGGKGELFF.

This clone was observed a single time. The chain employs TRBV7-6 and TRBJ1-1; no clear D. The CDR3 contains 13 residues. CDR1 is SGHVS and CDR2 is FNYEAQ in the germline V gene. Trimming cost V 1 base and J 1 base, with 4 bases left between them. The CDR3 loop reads CASSLEQNTEAFF. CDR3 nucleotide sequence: TGTGCCAGCAGCTTAGAACAGAACACTGAAGCTTTCTTT.

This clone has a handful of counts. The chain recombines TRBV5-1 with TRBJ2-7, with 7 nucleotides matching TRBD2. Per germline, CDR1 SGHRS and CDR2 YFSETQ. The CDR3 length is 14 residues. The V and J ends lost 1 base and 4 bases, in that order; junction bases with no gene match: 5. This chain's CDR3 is CASSLMEGGYEQYF. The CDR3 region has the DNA TGCGCCAGCAGCTTGATGGAGGGAGGGTACGAGCAGTACTTC.

The CDR3 here is CASSSRQGISDEQYF. The CDR3 nucleotides read TGTGCCAGCAGCTCCCGACAGGGGATAAGTGACGAGCAGTACTTC. V is TRBV7-9 and J is TRBJ2-7; the match to TRBD1 covers 8 bases. Germline values: CDR1 SEHNR, CDR2 FQNEAQ (reference sequence). The CDR3 is 15 residues long. After removal of 4 bases from V and 5 bases from J, the junction contained 10 bases not matched to a gene.

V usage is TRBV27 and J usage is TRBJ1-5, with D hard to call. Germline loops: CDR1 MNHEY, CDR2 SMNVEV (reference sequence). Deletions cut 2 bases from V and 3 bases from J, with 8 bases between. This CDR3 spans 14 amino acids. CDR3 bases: TGTGCCAGCAGTTTAGGCAGGTTCAATCAGCCCCAGCATTTT. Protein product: CASSLGRFNQPQHF.

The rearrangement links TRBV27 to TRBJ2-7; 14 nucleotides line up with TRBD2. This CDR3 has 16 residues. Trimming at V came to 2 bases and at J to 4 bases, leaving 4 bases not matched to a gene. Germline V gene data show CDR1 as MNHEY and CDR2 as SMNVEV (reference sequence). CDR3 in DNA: TGTGCCAGCAGTTTAGGGGGACTAGCGGGGGTATACGAGCAGTACTTC. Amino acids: CASSLGGLAGVYEQYF.

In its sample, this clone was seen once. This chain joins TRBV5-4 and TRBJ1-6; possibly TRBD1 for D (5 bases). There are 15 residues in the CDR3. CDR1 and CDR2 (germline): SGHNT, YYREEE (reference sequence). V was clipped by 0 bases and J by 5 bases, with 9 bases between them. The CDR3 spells CASSLGGGDNSPLHF. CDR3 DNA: TGTGCCAGCAGCTTGGGCGGGGGGGATAATTCACCCCTCCACTTT.

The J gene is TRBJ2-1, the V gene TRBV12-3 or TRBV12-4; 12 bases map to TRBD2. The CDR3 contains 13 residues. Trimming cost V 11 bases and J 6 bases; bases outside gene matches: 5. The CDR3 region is CAAGLAGPNEQFF. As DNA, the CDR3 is TGTGCCGCCGGACTAGCGGGACCCAATGAGCAGTTCTTC.

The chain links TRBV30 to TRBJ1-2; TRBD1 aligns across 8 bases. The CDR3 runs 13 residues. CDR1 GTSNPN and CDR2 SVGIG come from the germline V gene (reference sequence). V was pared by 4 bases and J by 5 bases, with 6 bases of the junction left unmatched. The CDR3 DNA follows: TGTGCCTGGACCTTAGGACAGGGTTATGGCTACACCTTC. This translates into CAWTLGQGYGYTF.

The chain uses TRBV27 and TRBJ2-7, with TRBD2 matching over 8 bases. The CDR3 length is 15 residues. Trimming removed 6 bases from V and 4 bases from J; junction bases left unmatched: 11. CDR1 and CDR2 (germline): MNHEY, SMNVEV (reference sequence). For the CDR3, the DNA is TGTGCCAGCAGCGAGAGACCGGGACTAGTATACGAGCAGTACTTC. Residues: CASSERPGLVYEQYF.

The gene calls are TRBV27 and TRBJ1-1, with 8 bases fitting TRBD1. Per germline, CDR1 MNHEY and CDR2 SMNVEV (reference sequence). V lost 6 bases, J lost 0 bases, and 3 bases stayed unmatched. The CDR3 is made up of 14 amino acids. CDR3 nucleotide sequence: TGTGCCAGCAGCTTGGGACAGGTGAACACTGAAGCTTTCTTT. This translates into CASSLGQVNTEAFF.